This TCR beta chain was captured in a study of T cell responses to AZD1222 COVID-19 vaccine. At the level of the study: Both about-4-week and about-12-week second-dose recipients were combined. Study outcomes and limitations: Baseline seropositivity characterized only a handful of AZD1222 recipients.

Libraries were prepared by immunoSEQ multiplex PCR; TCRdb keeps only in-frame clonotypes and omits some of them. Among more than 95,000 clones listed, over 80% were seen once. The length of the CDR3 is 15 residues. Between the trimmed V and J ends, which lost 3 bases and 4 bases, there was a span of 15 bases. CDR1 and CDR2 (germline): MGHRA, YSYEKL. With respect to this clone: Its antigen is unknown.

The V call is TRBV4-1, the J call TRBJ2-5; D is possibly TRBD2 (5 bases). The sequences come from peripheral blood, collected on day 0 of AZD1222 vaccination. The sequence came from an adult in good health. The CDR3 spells CASSHSGSGAETQYF. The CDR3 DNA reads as TGCGCCAGCAGCCATTCTGGGAGCGGCGCAGAGACCCAGTACTTC.